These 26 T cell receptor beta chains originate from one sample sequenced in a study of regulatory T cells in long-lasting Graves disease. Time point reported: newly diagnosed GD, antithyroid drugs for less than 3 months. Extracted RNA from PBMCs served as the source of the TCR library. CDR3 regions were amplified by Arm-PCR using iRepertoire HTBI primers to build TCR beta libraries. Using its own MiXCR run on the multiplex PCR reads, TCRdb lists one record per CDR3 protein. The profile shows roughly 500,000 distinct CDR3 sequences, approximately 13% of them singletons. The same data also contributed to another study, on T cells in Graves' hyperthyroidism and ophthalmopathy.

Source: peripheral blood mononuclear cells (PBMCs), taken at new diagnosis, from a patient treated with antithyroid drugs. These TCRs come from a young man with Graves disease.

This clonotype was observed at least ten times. CDR3 bases: TGTGCCAGCAGCCGACCGGGGGCGGGAGGGCCGGAAGAGCAGTACTTC. Its protein product is CASSRPGAGGPEEQYF. J is TRBJ2-7 and V is TRBV5-4; TRBD2 matches 9 bases. From germline, CDR1 is SGHNT and CDR2 YYREEE (reference sequence). The CDR3 loop spans 16 amino acids. The trim removed 4 bases at V and 7 bases at J, leaving 15 bases unmatched. Together with reference TRBV5-4 and TRBJ2-7, the CDR3 gives the full variable domain: ETGVTQSPTHLIKTRGQQVTLRCSSQSGHNTVSWYQQALGQGPQFIFQYYREEENGRGNFPPRFSGLQFPNYSSELNVNALELDDSALYLCASSRPGAGGPEEQYFGPGTRLTVT.

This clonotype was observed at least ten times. CDR3 nucleotide sequence: TGTGCCAGCAGCCGCTCCGGAGCTAGCGGGAATTGGTCTACGCAGTATTTT. Amino acids: CASSRSGASGNWSTQYF. The gene calls are TRBV7-2 and TRBJ2-3, with TRBD2 matching over 9 bases. The CDR3 runs 17 residues. Germline trimming cut 5 bases from V and 8 bases from J; bases unmatched to any gene: 17. Germline values: CDR1 SGHTA, CDR2 FQGNSA.

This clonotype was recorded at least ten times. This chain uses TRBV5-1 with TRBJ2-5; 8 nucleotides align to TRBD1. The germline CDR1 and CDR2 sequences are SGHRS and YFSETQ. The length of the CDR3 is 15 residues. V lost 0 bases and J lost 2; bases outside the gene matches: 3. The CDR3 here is CASSLGTGRQETQYF. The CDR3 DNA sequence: TGCGCCAGCAGCTTGGGGACAGGGCGGCAAGAGACCCAGTACTTC. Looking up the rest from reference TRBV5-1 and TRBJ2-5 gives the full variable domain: KAGVTQTPRYLIKTRGQQVTLSCSPISGHRSVSWYQQTPGQGLQFLFEYFSETQRNKGNFPGRFSGRQFSNSRSEMNVSTLELGDSALYLCASSLGTGRQETQYFGPGTRLLVL.

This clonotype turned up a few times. CDR3 nucleotide sequence: TGCGCCAGCAGCCAAGATCAAGATGCGGTTGGGGAGCAGTACTTC. Translating gives CASSQDQDAVGEQYF. This chain joins TRBV4-1 and TRBJ2-7, with D unresolved. The CDR3 is made up of 15 amino acids. Between the trimmed V and J ends, which lost 0 bases and 7 bases, there was a span of 16 bases. The germline CDR1 and CDR2 sequences are MGHRA and YSYEKL.

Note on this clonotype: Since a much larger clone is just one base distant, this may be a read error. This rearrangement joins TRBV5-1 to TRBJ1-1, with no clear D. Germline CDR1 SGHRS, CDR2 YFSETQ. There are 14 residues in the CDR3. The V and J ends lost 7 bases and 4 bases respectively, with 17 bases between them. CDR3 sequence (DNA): TGCGCCAGCGGAGACACCATCGGGCCCACTGAAGCTTTCTTT. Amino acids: CASGDTIGPTEAFF.

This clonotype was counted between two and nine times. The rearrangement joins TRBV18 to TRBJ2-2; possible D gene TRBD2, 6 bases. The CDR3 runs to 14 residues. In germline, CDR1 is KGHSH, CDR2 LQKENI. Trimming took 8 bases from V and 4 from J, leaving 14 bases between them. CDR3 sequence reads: CASARDLLTGELFF. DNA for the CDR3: TGTGCCAGCGCACGGGACTTGCTCACCGGGGAGCTGTTTTTT.

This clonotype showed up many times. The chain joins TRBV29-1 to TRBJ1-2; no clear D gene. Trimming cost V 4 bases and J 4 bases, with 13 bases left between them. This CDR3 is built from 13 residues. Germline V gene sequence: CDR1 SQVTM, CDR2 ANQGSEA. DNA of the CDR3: TGCAGCGTTGGACACTATCGGACCTATGGCTACACCTTC. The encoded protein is CSVGHYRTYGYTF.

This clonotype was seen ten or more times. The CDR3: CASSVKGWTGELFF. Here the CDR3 DNA reads TGTGCCAGCAGCGTAAAGGGTTGGACCGGGGAGCTGTTTTTT. This chain joins TRBV11-3 and TRBJ2-2; D gene ambiguous. Per the germline V gene, CDR1 is SGHNT and CDR2 is YENEEA. V shed 5 bases and J shed 5 bases, with 12 bases lying between them. This CDR3 comprises 14 residues.

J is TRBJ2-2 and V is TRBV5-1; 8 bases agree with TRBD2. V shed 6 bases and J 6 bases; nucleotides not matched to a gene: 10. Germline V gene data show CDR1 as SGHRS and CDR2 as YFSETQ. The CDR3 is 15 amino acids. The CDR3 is CASTNPGLDPGELFF. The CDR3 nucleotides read TGCGCCAGCACCAATCCGGGACTAGATCCCGGGGAGCTGTTTTTT. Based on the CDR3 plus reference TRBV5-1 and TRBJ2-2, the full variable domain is KAGVTQTPRYLIKTRGQQVTLSCSPISGHRSVSWYQQTPGQGLQFLFEYFSETQRNKGNFPGRFSGRQFSNSRSEMNVSTLELGDSALYLCASTNPGLDPGELFFGEGSRLTVL.

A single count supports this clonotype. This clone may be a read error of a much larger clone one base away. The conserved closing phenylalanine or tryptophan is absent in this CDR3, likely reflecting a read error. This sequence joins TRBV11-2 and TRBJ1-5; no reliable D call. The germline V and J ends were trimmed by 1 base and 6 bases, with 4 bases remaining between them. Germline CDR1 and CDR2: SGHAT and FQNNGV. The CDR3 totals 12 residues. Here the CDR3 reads CASSLGSQPQHL. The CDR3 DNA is TGTGCCAGCAGCTTAGGAAGTCAGCCCCAGCATCTT.

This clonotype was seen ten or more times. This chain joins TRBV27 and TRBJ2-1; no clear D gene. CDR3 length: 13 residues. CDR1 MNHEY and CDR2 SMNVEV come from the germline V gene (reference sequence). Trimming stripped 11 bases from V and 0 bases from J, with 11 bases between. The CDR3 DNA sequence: TGTGCCTGCTCGGCAAGCTCCTACAATGAGCAGTTCTTC. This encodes CACSASSYNEQFF.

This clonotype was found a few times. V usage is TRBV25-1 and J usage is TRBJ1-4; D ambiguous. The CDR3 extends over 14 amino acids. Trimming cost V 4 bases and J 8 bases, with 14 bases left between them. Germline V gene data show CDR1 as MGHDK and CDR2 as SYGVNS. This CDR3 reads CASSATARREKLFF. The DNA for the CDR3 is TGTGCCAGCAGTGCTACAGCCCGACGGGAAAAACTGTTTTTT.

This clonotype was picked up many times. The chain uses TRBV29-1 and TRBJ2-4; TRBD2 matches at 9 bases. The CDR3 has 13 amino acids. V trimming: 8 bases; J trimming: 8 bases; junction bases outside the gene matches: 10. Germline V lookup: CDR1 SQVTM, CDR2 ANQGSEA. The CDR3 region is CSTNSGSGDIQYF. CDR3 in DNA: TGCAGCACAAATAGCGGGAGTGGGGACATTCAGTACTTC.

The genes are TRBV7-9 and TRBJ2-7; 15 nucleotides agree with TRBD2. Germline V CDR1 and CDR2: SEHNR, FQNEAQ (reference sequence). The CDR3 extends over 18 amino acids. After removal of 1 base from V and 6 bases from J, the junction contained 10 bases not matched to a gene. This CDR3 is CASSLDHRTSGRAREQYF. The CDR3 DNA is TGTGCCAGCAGCTTAGACCATAGGACTAGCGGGAGGGCCCGCGAGCAGTACTTC.

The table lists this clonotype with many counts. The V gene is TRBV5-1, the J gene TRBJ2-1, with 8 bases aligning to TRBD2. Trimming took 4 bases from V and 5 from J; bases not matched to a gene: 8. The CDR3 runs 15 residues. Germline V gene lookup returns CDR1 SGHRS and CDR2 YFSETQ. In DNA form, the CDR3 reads TGCGCCAGCAGCCCAGTCCCGGGACTAGACAATGAGCAGTTCTTC. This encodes CASSPVPGLDNEQFF. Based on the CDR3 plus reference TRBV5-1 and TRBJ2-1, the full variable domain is KAGVTQTPRYLIKTRGQQVTLSCSPISGHRSVSWYQQTPGQGLQFLFEYFSETQRNKGNFPGRFSGRQFSNSRSEMNVSTLELGDSALYLCASSPVPGLDNEQFFGPGTRLTVL.

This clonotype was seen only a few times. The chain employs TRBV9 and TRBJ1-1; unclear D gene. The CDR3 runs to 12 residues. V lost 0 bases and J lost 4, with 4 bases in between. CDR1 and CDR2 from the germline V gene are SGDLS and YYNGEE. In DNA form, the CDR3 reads TGTGCCAGCAGCGTAGAGAGCACTGAAGCTTTCTTT. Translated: CASSVESTEAFF. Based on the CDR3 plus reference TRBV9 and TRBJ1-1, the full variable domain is DSGVTQTPKHLITATGQRVTLRCSPRSGDLSVYWYQQSLDQGLQFLIQYYNGEERAKGNILERFSAQQFPDLHSELNLSSLELGDSALYFCASSVESTEAFFGQGTRLTVV.

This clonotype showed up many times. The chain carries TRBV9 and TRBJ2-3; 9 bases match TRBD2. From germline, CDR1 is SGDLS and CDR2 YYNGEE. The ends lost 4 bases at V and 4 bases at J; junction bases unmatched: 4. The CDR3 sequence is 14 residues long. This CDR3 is CASSPGTSPDTQYF. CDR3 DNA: TGTGCCAGCAGCCCCGGGACTAGCCCAGATACGCAGTATTTT.

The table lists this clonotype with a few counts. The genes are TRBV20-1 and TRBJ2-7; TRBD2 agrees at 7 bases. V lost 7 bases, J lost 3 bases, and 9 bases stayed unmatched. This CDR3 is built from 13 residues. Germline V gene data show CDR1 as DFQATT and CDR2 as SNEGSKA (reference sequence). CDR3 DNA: TGCAGTGGCCAGCGGGATTGGAGCTACGAGCAGTACTTC. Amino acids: CSGQRDWSYEQYF.

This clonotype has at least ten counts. The CDR3 spells CSVEGSVTGELFF. The CDR3 nucleotides are TGCAGCGTTGAAGGGTCAGTCACCGGGGAGCTGTTTTTT. This rearrangement joins TRBV29-1 to TRBJ2-2; no firm D call. Looked up from germline, CDR1 is SQVTM and CDR2 is ANQGSEA. The V end was cut by 1 base, the J end by 4 bases, with 7 bases between. CDR3 length equals 13 residues.

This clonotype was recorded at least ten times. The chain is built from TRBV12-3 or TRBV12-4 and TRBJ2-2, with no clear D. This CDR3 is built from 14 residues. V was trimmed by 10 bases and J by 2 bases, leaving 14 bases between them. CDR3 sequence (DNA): TGTGCCACTACCCCGACACCTAACACCGGGGAGCTGTTTTTT. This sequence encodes CATTPTPNTGELFF.

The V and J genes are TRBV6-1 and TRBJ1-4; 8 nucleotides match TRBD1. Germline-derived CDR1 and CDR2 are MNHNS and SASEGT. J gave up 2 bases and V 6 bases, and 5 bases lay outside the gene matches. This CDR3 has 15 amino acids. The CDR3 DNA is TGTGCCAGCAGCCTGGACAGGGACACTAATGAAAAACTGTTTTTT. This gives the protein CASSLDRDTNEKLFF.

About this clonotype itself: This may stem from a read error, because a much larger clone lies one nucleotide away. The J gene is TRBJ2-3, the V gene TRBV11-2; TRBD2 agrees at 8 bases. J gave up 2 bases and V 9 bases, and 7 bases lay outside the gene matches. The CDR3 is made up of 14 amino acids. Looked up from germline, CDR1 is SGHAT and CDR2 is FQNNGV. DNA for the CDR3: TGTGCCAGTAGCGGGAAGAAGCACACAGATACGCAGTATTTT. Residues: CASSGKKHTDTQYF.

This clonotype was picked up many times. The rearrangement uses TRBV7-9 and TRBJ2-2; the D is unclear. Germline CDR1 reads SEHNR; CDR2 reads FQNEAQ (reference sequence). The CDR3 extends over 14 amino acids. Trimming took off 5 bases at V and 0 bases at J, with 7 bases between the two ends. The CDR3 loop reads CASSPEANTGELFF. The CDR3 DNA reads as TGTGCCAGCAGCCCAGAGGCGAACACCGGGGAGCTGTTTTTT.

The CDR3 here is CASSLEGTRGRTEQYF. The CDR3 DNA reads as TGCGCCAGCAGCTTGGAAGGGACTAGGGGACGGACCGAGCAGTACTTC. The chain recombines TRBV5-1 with TRBJ2-7; TRBD2 matches 8 bases. CDR1 SGHRS and CDR2 YFSETQ come from the germline V gene. This CDR3 is built from 16 residues. The ends lost 0 bases at V and 6 bases at J; junction bases unmatched: 11. Combining the CDR3 with reference TRBV5-1 and TRBJ2-7 gives the whole variable domain KAGVTQTPRYLIKTRGQQVTLSCSPISGHRSVSWYQQTPGQGLQFLFEYFSETQRNKGNFPGRFSGRQFSNSRSEMNVSTLELGDSALYLCASSLEGTRGRTEQYFGPGTRLTVT.

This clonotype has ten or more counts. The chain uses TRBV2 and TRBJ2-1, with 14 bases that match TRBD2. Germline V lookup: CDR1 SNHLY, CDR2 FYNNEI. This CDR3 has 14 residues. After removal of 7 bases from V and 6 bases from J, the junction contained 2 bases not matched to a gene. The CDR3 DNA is TGTGCCAGCAACGGACTAGCGGGAGGCAATGAGCAGTTCTTC. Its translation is CASNGLAGGNEQFF.

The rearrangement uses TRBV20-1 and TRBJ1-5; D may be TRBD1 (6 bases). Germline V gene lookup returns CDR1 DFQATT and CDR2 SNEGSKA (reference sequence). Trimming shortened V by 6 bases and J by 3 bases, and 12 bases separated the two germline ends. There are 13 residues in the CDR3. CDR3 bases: TGCAGTGCCACCACAGGGCCCAATCAGCCCCAGCATTTT. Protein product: CSATTGPNQPQHF.